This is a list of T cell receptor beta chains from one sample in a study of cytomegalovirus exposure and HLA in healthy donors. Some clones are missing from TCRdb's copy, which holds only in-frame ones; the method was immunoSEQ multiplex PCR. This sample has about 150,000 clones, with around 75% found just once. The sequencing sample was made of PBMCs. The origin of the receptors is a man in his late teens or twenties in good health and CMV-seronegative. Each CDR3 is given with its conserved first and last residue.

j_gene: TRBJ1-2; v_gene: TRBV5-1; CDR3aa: CASSRSNPGRDYGYTF
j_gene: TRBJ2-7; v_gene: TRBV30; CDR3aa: CAWMRQGAKEQYF
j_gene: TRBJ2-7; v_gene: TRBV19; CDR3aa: CATTGTGSPAGEQYF
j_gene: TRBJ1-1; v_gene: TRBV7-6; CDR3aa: CASSPRDRTGGKNTEAFF
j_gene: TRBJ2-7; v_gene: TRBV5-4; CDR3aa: CASSPLGQNYEQYF
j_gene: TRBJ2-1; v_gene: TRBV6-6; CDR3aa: CASSHTGTSGKDEQFF
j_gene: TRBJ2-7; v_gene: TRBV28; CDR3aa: CASRSQGSHEQYF
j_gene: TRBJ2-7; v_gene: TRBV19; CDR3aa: CASSNIRGSDEQYF
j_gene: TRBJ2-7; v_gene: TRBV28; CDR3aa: CASTGGTTEYF
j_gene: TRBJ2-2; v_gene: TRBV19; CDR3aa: CASSMSLVVTGELFF
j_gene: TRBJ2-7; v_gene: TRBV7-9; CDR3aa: CASTQEGYEQYF
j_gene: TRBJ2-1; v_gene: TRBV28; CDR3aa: CASSLQGVHEQFF
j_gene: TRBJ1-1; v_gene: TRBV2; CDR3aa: CASRDRVTEAFF
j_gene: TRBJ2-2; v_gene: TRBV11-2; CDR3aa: CASSRGVTGELFF
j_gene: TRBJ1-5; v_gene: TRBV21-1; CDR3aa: CASRKTGTLILEDSNQPQHF
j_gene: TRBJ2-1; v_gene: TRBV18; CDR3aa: CASSPPVASRGNEQFF
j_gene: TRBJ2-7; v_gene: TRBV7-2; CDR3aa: CASSLAGVMRRQYF
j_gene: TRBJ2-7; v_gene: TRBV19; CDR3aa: CASSLTSGRYEQYF
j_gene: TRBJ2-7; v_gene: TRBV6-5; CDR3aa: CASRPRDWSSYEQYF
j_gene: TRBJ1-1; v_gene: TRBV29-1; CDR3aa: CSATEAFF
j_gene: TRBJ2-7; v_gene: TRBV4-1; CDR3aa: CASSQLGPGLQYF
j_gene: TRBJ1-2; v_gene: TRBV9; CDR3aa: CASSVAGLNYGYTF
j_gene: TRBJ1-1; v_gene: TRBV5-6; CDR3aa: CASSFGRNTEAFF
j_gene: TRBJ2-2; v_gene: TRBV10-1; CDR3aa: CASSSRNTGELFF
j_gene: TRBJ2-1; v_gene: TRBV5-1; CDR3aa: CASRSAYNEQFF
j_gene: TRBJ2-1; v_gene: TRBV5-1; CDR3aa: CASSLPTTDNEQFF
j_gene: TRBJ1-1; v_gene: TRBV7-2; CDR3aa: CASSRFGGGRNTEAFF
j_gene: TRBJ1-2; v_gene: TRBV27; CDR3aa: CASSLAGRLVGYTF
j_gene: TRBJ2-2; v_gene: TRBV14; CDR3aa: CASSPLDRRNFPGELFF
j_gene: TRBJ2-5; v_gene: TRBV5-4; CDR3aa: CASSLWGEETQYF
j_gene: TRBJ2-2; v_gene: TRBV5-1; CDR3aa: CASSWGENTGELFF
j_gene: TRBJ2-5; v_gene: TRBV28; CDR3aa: CASSPRQETQYF
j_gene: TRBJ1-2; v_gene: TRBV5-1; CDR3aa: CASSLDRPYDYGYTF
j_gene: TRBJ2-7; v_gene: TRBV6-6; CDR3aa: CASSFTRQGYEQYF
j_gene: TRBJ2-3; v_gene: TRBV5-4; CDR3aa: CASSWDIPGQGARDTQYF
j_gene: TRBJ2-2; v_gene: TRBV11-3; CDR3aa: CASSRDTGELFF
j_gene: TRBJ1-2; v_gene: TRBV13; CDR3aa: CASSVDRGHGYTF
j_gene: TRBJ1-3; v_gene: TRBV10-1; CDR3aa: CASSDGGSGNTIYF
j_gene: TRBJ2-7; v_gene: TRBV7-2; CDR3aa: CASSLQGSSAYEQYF
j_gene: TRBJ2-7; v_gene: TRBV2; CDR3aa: CASSAVAGSYEQYF
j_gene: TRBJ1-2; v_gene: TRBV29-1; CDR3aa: CSARTRRTANYGYTF
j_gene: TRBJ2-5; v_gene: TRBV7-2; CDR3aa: CASSKPGLAGGETQYF
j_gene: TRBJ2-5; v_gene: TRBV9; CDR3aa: CASSVRGQETQYF
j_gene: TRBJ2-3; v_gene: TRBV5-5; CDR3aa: CASSSSGISTDTQYF
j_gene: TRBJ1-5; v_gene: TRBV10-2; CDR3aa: CASSQQGHQPQHF
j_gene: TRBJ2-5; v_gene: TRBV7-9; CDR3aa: CASSLGETSGYQETQYF
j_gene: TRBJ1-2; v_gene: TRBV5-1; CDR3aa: CASFPEPGQGLAGYTF
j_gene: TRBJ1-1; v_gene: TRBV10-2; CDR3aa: CASSAQVLEAFF
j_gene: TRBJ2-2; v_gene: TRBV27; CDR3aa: CATRTRDRNTGELFF
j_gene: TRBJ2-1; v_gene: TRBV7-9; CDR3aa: CASSSRTSDKYNEQFF
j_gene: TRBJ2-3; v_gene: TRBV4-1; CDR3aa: CASSPGQGTGPSTDTQYF
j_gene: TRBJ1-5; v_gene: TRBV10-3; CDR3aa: CAIRSTQEQPQHF
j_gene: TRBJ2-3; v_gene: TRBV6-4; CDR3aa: CASSEGAYPDTQYF
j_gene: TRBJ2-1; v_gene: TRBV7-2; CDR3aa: CASSRGDSHNEQFF
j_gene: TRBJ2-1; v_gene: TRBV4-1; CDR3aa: CASSQDPGLAGGYEQFF
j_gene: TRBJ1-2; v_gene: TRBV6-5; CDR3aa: CASSYGAGWGYTF
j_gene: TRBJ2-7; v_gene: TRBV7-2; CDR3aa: CASSFDSPLGYEQYF
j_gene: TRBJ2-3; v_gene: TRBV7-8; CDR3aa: CASSLGGSQTDTQYF
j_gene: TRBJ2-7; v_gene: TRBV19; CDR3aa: CASSIGGTYEQYF
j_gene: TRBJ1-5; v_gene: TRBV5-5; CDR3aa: CASSQQGIQPQHF